These T cell receptor beta chains were read from a single sample in a study of cytomegalovirus exposure and HLA in healthy donors. Sequencing was performed with immunoSEQ multiplex PCR; in TCRdb, only in-frame clones are kept and a portion is missing. The table lists about 100,000 clones, 70% to 80% of them singletons, with roughly 2.1% in the top ten. Sequencing was performed on PBMCs. The receptors originated from a young man in good health and CMV-seronegative. CDR3s include the opening cysteine and the closing phenylalanine or tryptophan. The order of the fields is V gene, J gene, clone size, D gene, CDR3 protein, CDR3 DNA. The D gene is left open where the match is weak. Clone sizes are given selectively: once, few, many, or a class where the clone is expanded.

V: TRBV6-5; J: TRBJ2-7; size: few; D: TRBD2; CDR3: CASSYALAGVPYEQYF; DNA: TGTGCCAGCAGTTACGCACTAGCGGGGGTCCCCTACGAGCAGTACTTC
V: TRBV19; J: TRBJ1-2; size: .; D: TRBD1; CDR3: CASSTRDRGFYGYTF; DNA: TGTGCCAGTAGTACCCGGGACAGGGGGTTCTATGGCTACACCTTC
V: TRBV28; J: TRBJ2-1; size: .; D: .; CDR3: CASSPGYNEQFF; DNA: TGTGCCAGCAGTCCAGGGTACAATGAGCAGTTCTTC
V: TRBV5-1; J: TRBJ2-5; size: .; D: TRBD1; CDR3: CASSLGDRGRETQYF; DNA: TGCGCCAGCAGCTTGGGGGACAGGGGGCGAGAGACCCAGTACTTC
V: TRBV7-8; J: TRBJ1-2; size: .; D: .; CDR3: CASSLTQDGYPF; DNA: TGTGCCAGCAGCTTAACGCAGGATGGCTACCCCTTC
V: TRBV11-2; J: TRBJ2-5; size: once; D: TRBD1; CDR3: CASSLRYGMGTGGTETQYF; DNA: TGTGCCAGCAGCTTACGATATGGCATGGGGACAGGGGGGACAGAGACCCAGTACTTC
V: TRBV7-9; J: TRBJ2-3; size: .; D: .; CDR3: CASSPRGGIDTQYF; DNA: TGTGCCAGCAGCCCACGCGGGGGCATAGATACGCAGTATTTT
V: TRBV19; J: TRBJ2-3; size: .; D: TRBD2; CDR3: CASRGRARWGGGADTQYF; DNA: TGTGCCAGTAGGGGCAGGGCGCGGTGGGGCGGGGGGGCCGATACGCAGTATTTT
V: TRBV4-2; J: TRBJ2-2; size: .; D: TRBD2; CDR3: CASSQVGAGGLGGELFF; DNA: TGTGCCAGCAGCCAAGTGGGCGCGGGGGGGCTTGGCGGGGAGCTGTTTTTT
V: TRBV11-2; J: TRBJ1-6; size: once; D: TRBD1; CDR3: CASSSAKDRANNSPLHF; DNA: TGTGCCAGCAGCTCCGCGAAGGACAGGGCTAATAATTCACCCCTCCACTTT
V: TRBV2; J: TRBJ1-4; size: few; D: .; CDR3: CASSVTGGEKLFF; DNA: TGTGCCAGCAGTGTGACTGGAGGTGAAAAACTGTTTTTT
V: TRBV7-8; J: TRBJ2-7; size: .; D: .; CDR3: CASRFEGDEQYF; DNA: TGTGCCAGCAGGTTCGAAGGGGATGAGCAGTACTTC
V: TRBV5-6; J: TRBJ2-5; size: .; D: .; CDR3: CASTLGLFNQETQYF; DNA: TGTGCCAGCACTTTAGGACTGTTCAATCAAGAGACCCAGTACTTC
V: TRBV14; J: TRBJ2-7; size: once; D: .; CDR3: CASSRQDHYEQYF; DNA: TGTGCCAGCAGCCGACAGGACCATTACGAGCAGTACTTC
V: TRBV6-1; J: TRBJ2-1; size: medium-sized; D: TRBD2; CDR3: CASSEALGTSGGEQFF; DNA: TGTGCCAGCAGTGAAGCGCTTGGAACTAGCGGAGGTGAGCAGTTCTTC
V: TRBV4-3; J: TRBJ2-2; size: .; D: TRBD2; CDR3: CASSILPGSGGRGELFF; DNA: TGCGCCAGCAGCATCCTCCCGGGTAGCGGGGGGCGGGGGGAGCTGTTTTTT
V: TRBV4-2; J: TRBJ2-1; size: .; D: .; CDR3: CASSPGTYNEQFF; DNA: TGTGCCAGCAGCCCGGGTACCTACAATGAGCAGTTCTTC
V: TRBV25-1; J: TRBJ1-2; size: .; D: .; CDR3: CASSESQGLNYGYTF; DNA: TGTGCCAGCAGTGAATCCCAGGGGCTTAACTATGGCTACACCTTC
V: TRBV10-3; J: TRBJ1-1; size: .; D: TRBD1; CDR3: CAISPGQGEAFF; DNA: TGTGCCATCTCCCCTGGACAGGGTGAAGCTTTCTTT
V: TRBV6-6; J: TRBJ2-1; size: few; D: TRBD2; CDR3: CASSKTSGGVRNEQFF; DNA: TGTGCCAGCAGTAAAACTAGCGGGGGGGTACGCAATGAGCAGTTCTTC
V: TRBV19; J: TRBJ2-5; size: .; D: .; CDR3: CASAEGSWAFRETQYF; DNA: TGTGCCAGTGCGGAGGGGAGTTGGGCATTTCGAGAGACCCAGTACTTC
V: TRBV7-6; J: TRBJ2-1; size: .; D: .; CDR3: CASSLPEGVQFF; DNA: TGTGCCAGCAGCTTACCGGAGGGAGTTCAGTTCTTC
V: TRBV5-3; J: TRBJ2-5; size: .; D: TRBD1; CDR3: CARSFGRAGGETQYF; DNA: TGTGCCAGAAGCTTCGGCAGGGCAGGGGGAGAGACCCAGTACTTC
V: TRBV4-3; J: TRBJ2-5; size: .; D: TRBD2; CDR3: CASSQVSGGLGETQYF; DNA: TGCGCCAGCAGCCAAGTTAGCGGGGGGTTAGGGGAGACCCAGTACTTC
V: TRBV19; J: TRBJ1-1; size: once; D: TRBD1; CDR3: CASSHRGLTEAFF; DNA: TGTGCCAGTAGTCACAGGGGGCTCACTGAAGCTTTCTTT
V: TRBV14; J: TRBJ1-2; size: .; D: TRBD1; CDR3: CASSQGYRGDYGYTF; DNA: TGTGCCAGCAGCCAAGGCTACAGGGGGGACTATGGCTACACCTTC
V: TRBV19; J: TRBJ1-1; size: .; D: .; CDR3: CASSIGGITEAFF; DNA: TGTGCCAGTAGTATCGGGGGGATCACTGAAGCTTTCTTT
V: TRBV10-3; J: TRBJ2-7; size: .; D: TRBD1; CDR3: CAISESKGGQGPHEQYF; DNA: TGTGCCATCAGTGAGTCGAAGGGAGGACAGGGGCCCCACGAGCAGTACTTC
V: TRBV7-2; J: TRBJ1-1; size: once; D: .; CDR3: CASSFYMTEAFF; DNA: TGTGCCAGCAGCTTTTATATGACTGAAGCTTTCTTT
V: TRBV6-5; J: TRBJ2-5; size: .; D: .; CDR3: CASSYSRASETQYF; DNA: TGTGCCAGCAGTTATTCCAGGGCTTCGGAGACCCAGTACTTC
V: TRBV6-1; J: TRBJ2-7; size: .; D: TRBD1; CDR3: CASSVAGTEDYEQYF; DNA: TGTGCCAGCAGTGTGGCCGGGACAGAAGACTACGAGCAGTACTTC
V: TRBV6-6; J: TRBJ1-3; size: few; D: TRBD1; CDR3: CASSYGTGKGNTIYF; DNA: TGTGCCAGCAGTTACGGGACAGGAAAAGGAAACACCATATATTTT
V: TRBV7-9; J: TRBJ2-7; size: .; D: .; CDR3: CASSLEGWYEQYF; DNA: TGTGCCAGCAGCTTGGAGGGGTGGTACGAGCAGTACTTC
V: TRBV4-3; J: TRBJ2-1; size: few; D: .; CDR3: CASSQAYGWSQDEQFF; DNA: TGCGCCAGCAGCCAGGCCTACGGGTGGTCACAGGATGAGCAGTTCTTC
V: TRBV5-1; J: TRBJ2-3; size: .; D: TRBD2; CDR3: CASSYIAGGGTDTQYF; DNA: TGCGCCAGCAGCTACATAGCGGGGGGTGGCACAGATACGCAGTATTTT
V: TRBV28; J: TRBJ2-1; size: .; D: .; CDR3: CASSFFYSHNEQFF; DNA: TGTGCCAGCAGTTTTTTTTACAGCCACAATGAGCAGTTCTTC
V: TRBV6-5; J: TRBJ2-7; size: .; D: .; CDR3: CASRRGTRFYEQYF; DNA: TGTGCCAGCAGGAGGGGGACAAGATTCTACGAGCAGTACTTC
V: TRBV6-1; J: TRBJ2-5; size: .; D: .; CDR3: CASSPSGSPETQYF; DNA: TGTGCCAGCAGCCCAAGCGGCTCTCCGGAGACCCAGTACTTC
V: TRBV6-1; J: TRBJ2-7; size: .; D: .; CDR3: CASSEGLRSYEQYF; DNA: TGTGCCAGCAGTGAAGGCCTCAGATCCTACGAGCAGTACTTC
V: TRBV28; J: TRBJ2-1; size: .; D: .; CDR3: CASSLLGRNEQFF; DNA: TGTGCCAGCAGTTTGTTGGGGCGGAATGAGCAGTTCTTC
V: TRBV6-1; J: TRBJ2-7; size: .; D: TRBD1; CDR3: CASSEGGTGAYEQYF; DNA: TGTGCCAGCAGTGAAGGGGGGACAGGGGCCTACGAGCAGTACTTC
V: TRBV7-9; J: TRBJ1-1; size: few; D: TRBD1; CDR3: CASSLAPRGYGEAFF; DNA: TGTGCCAGCAGCTTAGCTCCCAGGGGGTATGGTGAAGCTTTCTTT
V: TRBV10-3; J: TRBJ1-5; size: .; D: .; CDR3: CAISESAGSQPQHF; DNA: TGTGCCATCAGTGAGTCGGCAGGCAGTCAGCCCCAGCATTTT
V: TRBV7-9; J: TRBJ1-5; size: .; D: .; CDR3: CASSQESGEGDQPQHF; DNA: TGTGCCAGCAGCCAAGAGAGTGGGGAAGGGGATCAGCCCCAGCATTTT
V: TRBV28; J: TRBJ2-5; size: .; D: TRBD2; CDR3: CARSGQLGGETQYF; DNA: TGTGCCAGGTCCGGGCAATTGGGGGGGGAGACCCAGTACTTC
V: TRBV4-3; J: TRBJ2-7; size: few; D: TRBD2; CDR3: CASSQASGGPYEQYF; DNA: TGCGCCAGCAGCCAAGCTAGCGGGGGGCCCTACGAGCAGTACTTC
V: TRBV2; J: TRBJ2-7; size: .; D: .; CDR3: CASRERDVSSYEQYF; DNA: TGTGCCAGCAGGGAGAGGGATGTGAGCTCCTACGAGCAGTACTTC
V: TRBV14; J: TRBJ2-2; size: few; D: TRBD1; CDR3: CASSPTGGASGELFF; DNA: TGTGCCAGCAGCCCCACAGGGGGCGCGTCCGGGGAGCTGTTTTTT
V: TRBV2; J: TRBJ1-1; size: .; D: .; CDR3: CASSGRGERAFF; DNA: TGTGCCAGCAGTGGGCGGGGGGAGAGGGCTTTCTTT
V: TRBV7-2; J: TRBJ2-7; size: .; D: TRBD1; CDR3: CASSLAGGTGGSKYF; DNA: TGTGCCAGCAGCTTAGCGGGCGGGACAGGGGGCTCTAAGTACTTC
V: TRBV7-2; J: TRBJ2-7; size: .; D: .; CDR3: CASSLAGGRKEQYF; DNA: TGTGCCAGCAGCTTAGCGGGGGGGCGCAAGGAGCAGTACTTC
V: TRBV27; J: TRBJ2-7; size: .; D: TRBD1; CDR3: CASRDRGRIEQYF; DNA: TGTGCCAGCCGGGACAGGGGGCGGATCGAGCAGTACTTC
V: TRBV18; J: TRBJ2-2; size: .; D: .; CDR3: CASSPGGLTGELFF; DNA: TGTGCCAGCTCACCTGGGGGCCTAACCGGGGAGCTGTTTTTT
V: TRBV28; J: TRBJ1-2; size: many; D: TRBD1; CDR3: CASSRGQAANYGYTF; DNA: TGTGCCAGCAGCCGCGGACAGGCGGCTAACTATGGCTACACCTTC
V: TRBV14; J: TRBJ2-7; size: .; D: TRBD1; CDR3: CASSPGTGKGDEQYF; DNA: TGTGCCAGCAGCCCAGGGACAGGGAAAGGGGACGAGCAGTACTTC
V: TRBV29-1; J: TRBJ1-1; size: .; D: .; CDR3: CSVEINREAFF; DNA: TGCAGCGTTGAAATAAACAGGGAGGCTTTCTTT